These T cell receptor beta chains were read from a single sample in a study of OX40 agonist ivuxolimab in advanced cancers. Clones were sequenced by immunoSEQ multiplex PCR, and TCRdb holds only the in-frame ones, with some missing. The sample has approximately 50,000 clones, approximately 88% seen once. The input for sequencing was CD4+ or CD8+ T cells sorted from blood, taken in a trial of the OX40 agonist ivuxolimab. The receptors come from an adult with an advanced solid tumor such as melanoma, head and neck, liver or kidney cancer. Each CDR3 is given with its conserved first and last residue. Each record gives: V gene, clone size, D gene, J gene, CDR3 DNA, CDR3 protein. The D gene is left open where the match is weak. Expanded clones are given a class, and other clones once, few, many or no size at all.

v_call: TRBV6-1
clone_size: -
d_call: -
j_call: TRBJ1-5
cdr3_nt: TGTGCCAGCAGTGGAAGTTTTAGCAATCAGCCCCAGCATTTT
cdr3_aa: CASSGSFSNQPQHF

v_call: TRBV19
clone_size: -
d_call: -
j_call: TRBJ1-1
cdr3_nt: TGTGCCAGTAGTGCCTCGGGACACCGATCGCCCTTTTTT
cdr3_aa: CASSASGHRSPFF

v_call: TRBV7-3
clone_size: -
d_call: -
j_call: TRBJ2-3
cdr3_nt: TGTGCCAGCAGCTTAGTTGGAGATACGCAGTATTTT
cdr3_aa: CASSLVGDTQYF

v_call: TRBV5-6
clone_size: -
d_call: -
j_call: TRBJ1-2
cdr3_nt: TGTGCCAGCAGCTTCGGGGGGGCGCAGGGCTACACCTTC
cdr3_aa: CASSFGGAQGYTF

v_call: TRBV27
clone_size: -
d_call: -
j_call: TRBJ2-2
cdr3_nt: TGTGCCAGCAGTCCCGCCGGGGCTCCGAACACCGGGGAGCTGTTTTTT
cdr3_aa: CASSPAGAPNTGELFF

v_call: TRBV9
clone_size: -
d_call: TRBD2
j_call: TRBJ2-1
cdr3_nt: TGTGCCAGCGGGACTAGCGGGAGTTTCCTAAATGAGCAGTTCTTC
cdr3_aa: CASGTSGSFLNEQFF

v_call: TRBV19
clone_size: -
d_call: -
j_call: TRBJ2-6
cdr3_nt: TGTGCCAGTGCACTGTGGGGGGCGCGTCACGTCCTGACTTTC
cdr3_aa: CASALWGARHVLTF

v_call: TRBV10-3
clone_size: -
d_call: -
j_call: TRBJ1-1
cdr3_nt: TGTGCCATCAGTGAGGCCCGGCAGCAGGGAGGGGATGAAGCTTTCTTT
cdr3_aa: CAISEARQQGGDEAFF

v_call: TRBV21-1
clone_size: -
d_call: -
j_call: TRBJ1-2
cdr3_nt: TGTGCCAACGAGGGGGGACTCTATGGCTACACCTTC
cdr3_aa: CANEGGLYGYTF

v_call: TRBV28
clone_size: -
d_call: TRBD1
j_call: TRBJ2-7
cdr3_nt: TGTGCCAGCAGCCCCACCGGGACAGGGATCCACGAGCAGTACTTC
cdr3_aa: CASSPTGTGIHEQYF

v_call: TRBV7-9
clone_size: -
d_call: -
j_call: TRBJ2-5
cdr3_nt: TGTGCCAGCAGCTCCCCCTTAGTGGGGACCCAGTACTTC
cdr3_aa: CASSSPLVGTQYF

v_call: TRBV5-1
clone_size: -
d_call: TRBD2
j_call: TRBJ2-2
cdr3_nt: TGCGCCAGCAGCCCGACTAGCGGGAGTCTGGTCGGGGAGCTGTTTTTT
cdr3_aa: CASSPTSGSLVGELFF

v_call: TRBV4-1
clone_size: -
d_call: TRBD1
j_call: TRBJ2-1
cdr3_nt: TGCGCCAGCAGCCAAGGGACAGGGCTTGCCTACAATGAGCAGTTCTTC
cdr3_aa: CASSQGTGLAYNEQFF

v_call: TRBV4-1
clone_size: -
d_call: -
j_call: TRBJ2-1
cdr3_nt: TGCGCCAGCAGCCAGTTCCCGGATCACTTCTACAATGAGCAGTTCTTC
cdr3_aa: CASSQFPDHFYNEQFF

v_call: TRBV30
clone_size: few
d_call: TRBD2
j_call: TRBJ2-3
cdr3_nt: TGTGCCTGGAGTGAAGGGACTAGCGGGAGCACAGATACGCAGTATTTT
cdr3_aa: CAWSEGTSGSTDTQYF

v_call: TRBV6-5
clone_size: once
d_call: -
j_call: TRBJ1-2
cdr3_nt: TGTGCCAGCAGTTACCGGCCTTCCGATGGCTACACCTTC
cdr3_aa: CASSYRPSDGYTF

v_call: TRBV2
clone_size: few
d_call: -
j_call: TRBJ1-1
cdr3_nt: TGTGCCAGCAGTATCGATCAGTTGAACACTGAAGCTTTCTTT
cdr3_aa: CASSIDQLNTEAFF

v_call: TRBV11-3
clone_size: -
d_call: -
j_call: TRBJ1-6
cdr3_nt: TGTGCCAGCAGCTTAGGGCCAGGGGATGGGAGTTCACCCCTCCACTTT
cdr3_aa: CASSLGPGDGSSPLHF

v_call: TRBV5-6
clone_size: -
d_call: -
j_call: TRBJ1-1
cdr3_nt: TGTGCCAGCAGCTCTCGGGGTCGCTCCGAAGCTTTCTTT
cdr3_aa: CASSSRGRSEAFF

v_call: TRBV19
clone_size: once
d_call: -
j_call: TRBJ1-5
cdr3_nt: TGTGCCAGTAGTATCTATTCAGGGGCTACTCAGCCCCAGCATTTT
cdr3_aa: CASSIYSGATQPQHF

v_call: TRBV6-5
clone_size: -
d_call: TRBD1
j_call: TRBJ2-7
cdr3_nt: TGTGCCAGCAGATCCTCCGGGACAGACTACGAGCAGTACTTC
cdr3_aa: CASRSSGTDYEQYF

v_call: TRBV19
clone_size: -
d_call: TRBD2
j_call: TRBJ2-3
cdr3_nt: TGTGCCAGTACCCCCGGGGGGGGCACAGATACGCAGTATTTT
cdr3_aa: CASTPGGGTDTQYF

v_call: TRBV1
clone_size: -
d_call: -
j_call: TRBJ2-7
cdr3_nt: TGCACCAGCAGCCATTTGAAACTCCAGGGGACTAGCGATACCTACGAGCAGTACTTC
cdr3_aa: CTSSHLKLQGTSDTYEQYF

v_call: TRBV4-1
clone_size: -
d_call: -
j_call: TRBJ1-1
cdr3_nt: TGCGCCAGCAGCCAAGTTGGAAGGGTTCGGAACACTGAAGCTTTCTTT
cdr3_aa: CASSQVGRVRNTEAFF